Following are 7 T cell receptor beta chains from one sample sequenced in a study of T-cell reconstitution after alpha-beta-depleted transplantation in children. Preparing the TCRbeta library involved the use of unique molecular identifiers. TCRdb analysed the PCR reads with MiXCR anew, one entry per CDR3 protein. The sample records some 600,000 distinct CDR3 sequences, over 15% being singletons. Sequencing used PBMCs from the stem cell graft donor, obtained from the stem cell graft. These receptors all come from a human donor who donated a stem cell graft to a child with acute myeloid leukemia.

This clonotype was detected only a few times. This chain links TRBV9 with TRBJ2-6; 9 bases are shared with TRBD1. This CDR3 is 16 amino acids long. Trimming cost V 4 bases and J 1 base; bases outside gene matches: 3. Germline V gene lookup returns CDR1 SGDLS and CDR2 YYNGEE. CDR3 sequence (DNA): TGTGCCAGCAGCTGGGGGACAGGGTCTGGGGCCAACGTCCTGACTTTC. It translates to CASSWGTGSGANVLTF.

In its sample, this clonotype was seen a few times. This chain connects TRBV20-1 to TRBJ1-1; D remains unclear. Trimming left V 3 bases short and J 1 base short, with 12 bases between. CDR1 and CDR2 from the germline V gene are DFQATT and SNEGSKA (reference sequence). This CDR3 has 14 amino acids. CDR3: CSASSGPRNTEAFF. The CDR3 DNA sequence: TGCAGTGCTAGCAGCGGACCCCGGAACACTGAAGCTTTCTTT.

This chain links TRBV29-1 with TRBJ2-6; D unclear. The CDR3 is made up of 13 amino acids. In germline, CDR1 is SQVTM, CDR2 ANQGSEA. Trimming pared 4 bases from V and 1 base from J, leaving 5 bases between. In DNA, the CDR3 is TGCAGCGTTGCGGAATCTGGGGCCAACGTCCTGACTTTC. It yields the protein CSVAESGANVLTF. The full variable domain, in which reference TRBV29-1 and TRBJ2-6 provide the parts outside the CDR3, is SAVISQKPSRDICQRGTSLTIQCQVDSQVTMMFWYRQQPGQSLTLIATANQGSEATYESGFVIDKFPISRPNLTFSTLTVSNMSPEDSSIYLCSVAESGANVLTFGAGSRLTVL.

This clonotype was detected many times. The chain has TRBV20-1 and TRBJ1-4; a possible D gene is TRBD1 (5 bases). This CDR3 is 15 amino acids long. Trimming removed 4 bases from V and 4 bases from J, with 16 bases in between. Germline-derived CDR1 and CDR2 are DFQATT and SNEGSKA (reference sequence). The CDR3 sequence is CSATGVGDGNEKLFF. The CDR3, as DNA: TGCAGTGCTACCGGAGTGGGGGATGGTAATGAAAAACTGTTTTTT.

About this clonotype itself: One base away lies a much larger clone, so this may be a sequencing read error. The rearrangement links TRBV20-1 to TRBJ2-5; TRBD1 agrees at 7 bases. Per germline, CDR1 DFQATT and CDR2 SNEGSKA (reference sequence). The length of the CDR3 is 12 residues. The CDR3 DNA sequence: TGCAGAGCCTCGGGACAGCAAGAGACCCAGTACTTC. Translation: CRASGQQETQYF.

The chain links TRBV20-1 to TRBJ2-5, with 8 bases aligning to TRBD1. V lost 0 bases to trimming and J lost 4 bases; unmatched junction nucleotides: 22. The CDR3 contains 20 residues. Germline V lookup: CDR1 DFQATT, CDR2 SNEGSKA (reference sequence). DNA for the CDR3: TGCAGTGCTAGAGAAGGGTCACAGGGGGGCCTACCGACCAAAAGAGAGACCCAGTACTTC. This codes for CSAREGSQGGLPTKRETQYF.

This chain uses TRBV5-1 with TRBJ1-2; TRBD1 is a possible D gene (5 bases). The CDR3 totals 13 residues. Germline lookup yields CDR1 SGHRS and CDR2 YFSETQ. Trimming took 0 bases from V and 6 from J, leaving 9 bases between them. The CDR3 loop is CASSLGGPNGYTF. The CDR3 bases are TGCGCCAGCAGCTTGGGGGGCCCAAATGGCTACACCTTC.